Below, 4 T cell receptor beta chains from the same sample are listed, as sequenced in a study of T cell responses to AZD1222 COVID-19 vaccine (dated by TCRdb to about 2021). According to the study, the label for this sample's time point signals: about 28 days (+/-7) after the second vaccine dose. The method behind the library was the immunoSEQ multiplex PCR assay. The table comes from immuneACCESS by way of TCRdb, which keeps in-frame sequences with V and J called. Part of the clones is missing from these tables; in studies checked, under half for an unresolved V gene and the rest for unknown reasons. The sample table lists under 20,000 clones, 84% of them with a count of one. About 16% of the sample is held by the ten biggest clonotypes. Sequencing was performed on peripheral blood, taken 28 days after the second AZD1222 dose. These receptor sequences come from an adult who received the AZD1222 COVID-19 vaccine.

V and J are TRBV5-5 and TRBJ2-4, with TRBD1 matching 9 bases. V was clipped by 1 base and J by 3 bases; unmatched bases: 8. The germline V gene encodes CDR1 SGHKS and CDR2 YYEKEE (reference sequence). There are 17 residues in the CDR3. In nucleotides, the CDR3 is TGTGCCAGCAGCTTGTTCGGGACAGGGAAGGTCAAAAACATTCAGTACTTC. Its translation: CASSLFGTGKVKNIQYF.

The chain joins TRBV6-1 to TRBJ2-7; the D gene could be TRBD1 or TRBD2 (6 bases each). The germline V and J ends were trimmed by 4 bases and 5 bases, with 27 bases remaining between them. CDR1 and CDR2 (germline): MNHNS, SASEGT. The CDR3 loop spans 18 amino acids. In nucleotides, the CDR3 is TGTGCCAGCAGTGGGCAAGATGCCCCGGGGGCGATGGTAGACGAGCAGTACTTC. It translates to CASSGQDAPGAMVDEQYF.

The rearrangement links TRBV11-3 to TRBJ2-7, with 11 bases lining up with TRBD2. V shed 5 bases, J shed 8 bases, and the junction held 8 bases outside the gene matches. CDR3 size: 14 residues. CDR1 SGHNT and CDR2 YENEEA come from the germline V gene. CDR3 sequence: CASSATSGTNKQYF. The CDR3 coding sequence is TGTGCCAGCAGCGCGACTAGCGGGACGAACAAGCAGTACTTC.

The genes are TRBV14 and TRBJ2-7; 8 bases are a match to TRBD2. This CDR3 comprises 15 residues. Per germline, CDR1 SGHDN and CDR2 FVKESK. Trimming cost V 4 bases and J 2 bases; bases outside gene matches: 7. The CDR3 nucleotides read TGTGCCAGCAGCCCTATAGCGGGGTGGGCCTACGAGCAGTACTTC. Amino acids: CASSPIAGWAYEQYF. The full variable domain, rest sourced from reference TRBV14 and TRBJ2-7, is EAGVTQFPSHSVIEKGQTVTLRCDPISGHDNLYWYRRVMGKEIKFLLHFVKESKQDESGMPNNRFLAERTGGTYSTLKVQPAELEDSGVYFCASSPIAGWAYEQYFGPGTRLTVT.